This is a list of T cell receptor beta chains from one sample in a study of CXCR3-negative and CXCR3-positive naive CD8 T cells. Following a re-call of the 5' RACE reads, TCRdb has one entry per CDR3 protein and lacks DNA. This sample lists 48,000 or so distinct CDR3 sequences; its ten largest clones have approximately 16%. Sequenced material: memory CD8+ T cells from blood. The receptors here all came from a human donor in good health. Some clones in this sample may be carry-over from other donors' samples. Each CDR3 is given with its conserved first and last residue.

J,V,CDR3
TRBJ2-5,TRBV7-9,CASSWGPGARQETQYF
TRBJ2-5,TRBV28,CASSFFGGQETQYF
TRBJ1-5,TRBV27,CASTSWAGRGIDQPQHF
TRBJ2-3,TRBV28,CASGPGLNLDTQYF
TRBJ1-2,TRBV29-1,CSFGQGAGYTF
TRBJ1-5,TRBV20-1,CSAKMAGVDQPQHF
TRBJ2-2,TRBV12-3/TRBV12-4,CASRPLAGVAGELFF
TRBJ1-1,TRBV4-3,CASSPGTGDTEAFF
TRBJ2-5,TRBV29-1,CSVSGQGLGRYF
TRBJ1-2,TRBV29-1,CSATPGPTGGYTF
TRBJ2-1,TRBV4-3,CASSPEGFDNEQFF
TRBJ2-1,TRBV7-9,CASSRGLAVYNEQFF
TRBJ2-3,TRBV4-1,CASSQEGQGTDTQYF
TRBJ2-5,TRBV28,CASLWGTGGGETQYF
TRBJ2-5,TRBV29-1,CSVEGVAEETQYF
TRBJ2-3,TRBV7-2,CASSLRGTGLSEDTQYF
TRBJ2-2,TRBV5-4,CASSLLAGAGELFF
TRBJ2-2,TRBV7-9,CASSLGTGELFF
TRBJ1-4,TRBV29-1,CSVEDQSGTGFGKLFF
TRBJ1-1,TRBV4-3,CASSQVGANTEAFF
TRBJ2-1,TRBV28,CASRDRNEQFF
TRBJ1-4,TRBV12-3/TRBV12-4,CASTMGATNEKLFF
TRBJ1-1,TRBV10-3,CAIRLQGNTEAFF
TRBJ2-5,TRBV28,CASSFGLAGGETQYF
TRBJ2-5,TRBV29-1,CSVDGFGGTKETQYF
TRBJ1-2,TRBV20-1,CSARGYWDGYTF
TRBJ1-1,TRBV11-2,CASSLGRPEAFF
TRBJ2-2,TRBV29-1,CSVLTGNTGELFF
TRBJ1-2,TRBV9,CASSVVEGPLYGYTF
TRBJ2-1,TRBV9,CASSEGGREQFF
TRBJ2-7,TRBV12-3/TRBV12-4,CASSLSGRSEQYF
TRBJ1-2,TRBV4-2,CASSQSHGANYGYTF